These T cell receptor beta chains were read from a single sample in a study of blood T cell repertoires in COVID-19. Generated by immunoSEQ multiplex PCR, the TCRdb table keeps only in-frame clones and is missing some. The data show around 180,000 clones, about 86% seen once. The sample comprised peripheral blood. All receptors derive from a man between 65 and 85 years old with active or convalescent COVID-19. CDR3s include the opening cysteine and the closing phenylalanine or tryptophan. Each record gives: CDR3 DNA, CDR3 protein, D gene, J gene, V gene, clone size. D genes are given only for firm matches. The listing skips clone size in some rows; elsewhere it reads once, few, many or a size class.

CDR3 DNA: TGTGCCAGCAGCATGGGACTAGCGGGGGGATTCACAGATACGCAGTATTTT; CDR3 protein: CASSMGLAGGFTDTQYF; D gene: TRBD2; J gene: TRBJ2-3; V gene: TRBV5-5; clone size: .
CDR3 DNA: TGTGCCAGCAGTTTATCCTATACGGGACAGGGGGACTCACCCCTCCACTTT; CDR3 protein: CASSLSYTGQGDSPLHF; D gene: TRBD1; J gene: TRBJ1-6; V gene: TRBV27; clone size: .
CDR3 DNA: TGCAGCGTGACCCAGGGGCGGACTGAAGCTTTCTTT; CDR3 protein: CSVTQGRTEAFF; D gene: .; J gene: TRBJ1-1; V gene: TRBV29-1; clone size: once
CDR3 DNA: TGCGCCAGCAGCGCGGGACAGAATAGCAATCAGCCCCAGCATTTT; CDR3 protein: CASSAGQNSNQPQHF; D gene: TRBD1; J gene: TRBJ1-5; V gene: TRBV5-1; clone size: .
CDR3 DNA: TGTGCCACCAGTGATCCGAGGACTAGCGGGAGTGGGTATACGCAGTATTTT; CDR3 protein: CATSDPRTSGSGYTQYF; D gene: TRBD2; J gene: TRBJ2-3; V gene: TRBV24-1; clone size: .
CDR3 DNA: TGTGCCAGCAGTCGACTGGCAGCTCAGCCCCAGCATTTT; CDR3 protein: CASSRLAAQPQHF; D gene: .; J gene: TRBJ1-5; V gene: TRBV12-3/TRBV12-4; clone size: .
CDR3 DNA: TGTGCCAGCAGTGACGCCGGACGGGGGGCAGGTGGCAATCAGCCCCAGCATTTT; CDR3 protein: CASSDAGRGAGGNQPQHF; D gene: .; J gene: TRBJ1-5; V gene: TRBV6-1; clone size: .
CDR3 DNA: TGTGCCAGCACCAATGACAGGGGCTCCTTCCCTGGGGCCAACGTCCTGACTTTC; CDR3 protein: CASTNDRGSFPGANVLTF; D gene: TRBD1; J gene: TRBJ2-6; V gene: TRBV27; clone size: .
CDR3 DNA: TGTGCCAGCAGAATACAGGGTGGTGGAACTGAAGCTTTCTTT; CDR3 protein: CASRIQGGGTEAFF; D gene: .; J gene: TRBJ1-1; V gene: TRBV2; clone size: .
CDR3 DNA: TGTGCCAGCTCACCGGACAGGGCCGGCGACAATCAGCCCCAGCATTTT; CDR3 protein: CASSPDRAGDNQPQHF; D gene: TRBD1; J gene: TRBJ1-5; V gene: TRBV18; clone size: .
CDR3 DNA: TGTGCCAGCAGTTTAGTAGCGGGGCCCTACGAGCAGTACTTC; CDR3 protein: CASSLVAGPYEQYF; D gene: TRBD2; J gene: TRBJ2-7; V gene: TRBV27; clone size: few
CDR3 DNA: TGTGCCAGCAGTAACCCCGTCCCAGGTCCCGAGCAGTACTTC; CDR3 protein: CASSNPVPGPEQYF; D gene: .; J gene: TRBJ2-7; V gene: TRBV28; clone size: .
CDR3 DNA: TGTGCCACCAGTGATTCCCGCTATTCGAACACCGGGGAGCTGTTTTTT; CDR3 protein: CATSDSRYSNTGELFF; D gene: .; J gene: TRBJ2-2; V gene: TRBV24-1; clone size: .
CDR3 DNA: TGTGCCAGCAGCGACGGACAGAAAAACACTGAAGCTTTCTTT; CDR3 protein: CASSDGQKNTEAFF; D gene: .; J gene: TRBJ1-1; V gene: TRBV5-8; clone size: .
CDR3 DNA: TGTGCCAGCAGTGAAGCTAGACACCGCTTGAACACTGAAGCTTTCTTT; CDR3 protein: CASSEARHRLNTEAFF; D gene: .; J gene: TRBJ1-1; V gene: TRBV6-1; clone size: .
CDR3 DNA: TGCAGCGCCGACAGGGGGCGCGTTACAGATACGCAGTATTTT; CDR3 protein: CSADRGRVTDTQYF; D gene: TRBD1; J gene: TRBJ2-3; V gene: TRBV29-1; clone size: .
CDR3 DNA: TGTGCCAGCAGCTTAAGTCGGGGGGAAGCTAGGAACACTGAAGCTTTCTTT; CDR3 protein: CASSLSRGEARNTEAFF; D gene: .; J gene: TRBJ1-1; V gene: TRBV7-8; clone size: .
CDR3 DNA: TGTGCCAGCAAACCCCGGGACACATATAATTCACCCCTCCACTTT; CDR3 protein: CASKPRDTYNSPLHF; D gene: .; J gene: TRBJ1-6; V gene: TRBV25-1; clone size: .
CDR3 DNA: TGTGCCTGGAGAGGGACAGGGAAGAATGAAAAACTGTTTTTT; CDR3 protein: CAWRGTGKNEKLFF; D gene: TRBD1; J gene: TRBJ1-4; V gene: TRBV30; clone size: few
CDR3 DNA: TGCGCCAGCAGCCTATCTCCCGGGGGGGATAAAGGCTACACCTTC; CDR3 protein: CASSLSPGGDKGYTF; D gene: .; J gene: TRBJ1-2; V gene: TRBV4-3; clone size: .
CDR3 DNA: TGTGCCAGCAGCTCAGGACAGAGTGAGGGCACAGATACGCAGTATTTT; CDR3 protein: CASSSGQSEGTDTQYF; D gene: .; J gene: TRBJ2-3; V gene: TRBV7-2; clone size: .
CDR3 DNA: TGCGCCAGCAGCGTAGGACAGCCGAACACTGAAGCTTTCTTT; CDR3 protein: CASSVGQPNTEAFF; D gene: .; J gene: TRBJ1-1; V gene: TRBV5-1; clone size: .
CDR3 DNA: TGTGCCAGCAGGCCGGAAAGGGGCCAGCCCCAGCATTTT; CDR3 protein: CASRPERGQPQHF; D gene: .; J gene: TRBJ1-5; V gene: TRBV7-2; clone size: .
CDR3 DNA: TGTGCCAGCAGCCCTTGGGGCGGTAACACCGGGGAGCTGTTTTTT; CDR3 protein: CASSPWGGNTGELFF; D gene: .; J gene: TRBJ2-2; V gene: TRBV9; clone size: .
CDR3 DNA: TGCAGCGTTGTCAGGGATGTAGGAAACACCATATATTTT; CDR3 protein: CSVVRDVGNTIYF; D gene: .; J gene: TRBJ1-3; V gene: TRBV29-1; clone size: .
CDR3 DNA: TGTGCCAGCAGCGCCCACCCCGGGAGGAACACTGAAGCTTTCTTT; CDR3 protein: CASSAHPGRNTEAFF; D gene: .; J gene: TRBJ1-1; V gene: TRBV9; clone size: .
CDR3 DNA: TGTGCCAGCAGCTTAATTATGGACAGGATTTTTTCCGGAAACACCATATATTTT; CDR3 protein: CASSLIMDRIFSGNTIYF; D gene: TRBD1; J gene: TRBJ1-3; V gene: TRBV7-7; clone size: .